This T cell receptor beta chain was recovered during a study of T cell changes during pregnancy in multiple sclerosis. Clones were sequenced by immunoSEQ multiplex PCR, and TCRdb holds only the in-frame ones, with some missing. The table records about 57,000 clones, about 91% of them present only once. J gave up 7 bases and V 8 bases, and 15 bases lay outside the gene matches. The CDR3 spans 17 residues. Germline V gene data show CDR1 as MGHDK and CDR2 as SYGVNS. The starting material was peripheral blood, obtained after pregnancy. The clonotype originates from a female donor in good health, enrolled as a control in a pregnancy study. V usage is TRBV25-1 and J usage is TRBJ1-6; TRBD1 matches at 9 bases. The CDR3 is CASRYGSPGQGNSPLHF. In nucleotides, the CDR3 is TGTGCCAGCCGTTATGGATCACCGGGACAGGGAAATTCACCCCTCCACTTT.